The 3 T cell receptor beta chains in this list originate from one sample, sequenced in a study of T cell repertoires in cytomegalovirus infection (dated by TCRdb to 2018 to 2020). Instrument used: Illumina HiSeq 1500. The public reads were run again by TCRdb, first through fastp at Q25 and then through MiXCR, and only productive beta chains were kept. Records with the same CDR3 protein are collapsed into one entry carrying the most frequent genes and DNA. Within this sample are roughly 700,000 distinct CDR3 sequences, with about 30% of them counted one time only. The top ten hold around a sixth of the sample. Reading the label with the study, this specimen's treatment or condition is: in vitro stimulation with specific CMV peptide epitopes to enrich CMV-specific T cells. These receptors' antigens are unknown. The specimen comprised cultured PBMCs, sampled from culture after CMV antigen stimulation. Source of these receptors: a human donor in good health (CMV status not recorded). Some clones in this sample may be carry-over from other donors' samples.

This clonotype was counted many times. The gene calls are TRBV7-2 and TRBJ2-1, with TRBD2 identical over 11 bases. The CDR3 is 16 residues long. Germline trimming cut 3 bases from V and 3 bases from J; bases unmatched to any gene: 4. The germline V gene has CDR1 SGHTA and CDR2 FQGNSA. In nucleotides, the CDR3 is TGTGCCAGCAGCTTTCACGGGACTAGCGGCTACAATGAGCAGTTCTTC. Translating it yields CASSFHGTSGYNEQFF. The complete variable domain, with remaining parts taken from reference TRBV7-2 and TRBJ2-1, reads GAGVSQSPSNKVTEKGKDVELRCDPISGHTALYWYRQSLGQGLEFLIYFQGNSAPDKSGLPSDRFSAERTGGSVSTLTIQRTQQEDSAVYLCASSFHGTSGYNEQFFGPGTRLTVL.

The V call is TRBV7-9, the J call TRBJ2-3; D possibly corresponds to TRBD1 (5 bases). Germline loops: CDR1 SEHNR, CDR2 FQNEAQ (reference sequence). Trimming removed 0 bases at V and 4 bases at J, with 11 bases between. CDR3 size: 15 residues. The DNA of the CDR3 is TGTGCCAGCAGCTTAGCGGGCAGGGCAGCAGATACGCAGTATTTT. Its protein product is CASSLAGRAADTQYF.

This chain joins TRBV29-1 and TRBJ2-7, with 8 nucleotides matching TRBD2. V trimming: 6 bases; J trimming: 2 bases; junction bases outside the gene matches: 12. Germline CDR1 is SQVTM and CDR2 is ANQGSEA. CDR3 length: 15 residues. The CDR3 coding sequence is TGCAGCGTCGCTCGGTCAGCGGGGGATACCTACGAGCAGTACTTC. Protein: CSVARSAGDTYEQYF.